This T cell receptor beta chain was recorded in a study of CD8 T cells in Susac syndrome. A quantity of about 0.45 to 1 ug RNA underwent reverse transcription using random hexamers. Using its own MiXCR run on the immunoSEQ multiplex PCR reads, TCRdb lists one record per CDR3 protein. The sample has some 130,000 distinct CDR3 sequences, approximately 94% seen once. The V end lost 4 bases, the J end lost 8 bases, and 11 bases lay between the germline ends. The CDR3 runs 12 residues. The germline CDR1 and CDR2 sequences are SQVTM and ANQGSEA. Sequencing of TCR beta was performed on blood CD8+ and CD4+ T cells. Negative magnetic isolation gave CD8+ and CD4+ cells; FACS enriched CD8+ TEMRA.

This receptor was identified in a human donor with multiple sclerosis. Input material: CD4+ T cells from PBMCs. The V gene is TRBV29-1, the J gene TRBJ1-4; tentatively, D is TRBD1 (6 bases). CDR3 bases: TGCAGCGTTGCGGACAGTTGGGAAAAACTGTTTTTT. Residues: CSVADSWEKLFF.